The 13 T cell receptor beta chains below come from one sample, sequenced in a study of blood T cell repertoires in COVID-19. Libraries were prepared by immunoSEQ multiplex PCR; TCRdb keeps only in-frame clonotypes and omits some of them. The sample contains fewer than 200,000 clones, approximately 84% of which appear only once. The sample comprised peripheral blood. The receptor set was obtained from a woman at least 80 years old with acute or convalescent COVID-19.

The gene calls are TRBV19 and TRBJ1-2; TRBD1 agrees at 8 bases. V dropped 6 bases and J dropped 3; count of bases not matched to a gene: 12. This CDR3 is 16 amino acids long. Germline assignment: CDR1 LNHDA and CDR2 SQIVND (reference sequence). As DNA, the CDR3 is TGTGCCAGTAGCCTTCTACAGGGGGAAGACGACTATGGCTACACCTTC. Translated: CASSLLQGEDDYGYTF. The complete variable domain, with remaining parts taken from reference TRBV19 and TRBJ1-2, reads DGGITQSPKYLFRKEGQNVTLSCEQNLNHDAMYWYRQDPGQGLRLIYYSQIVNDFQKGDIAEGYSVSREKKESFPLTVTSAQKNPTAFYLCASSLLQGEDDYGYTFGSGTRLTVV.

The chain employs TRBV19 and TRBJ1-2; D is ambiguous. V dropped 5 bases and J dropped 3 bases, with 7 bases sitting between them. The CDR3 length is 12 residues. Per germline, CDR1 LNHDA and CDR2 SQIVND (reference sequence). The DNA for the CDR3 is TGTGCCAGTAGTCCCGGGGACTATGGCTACACCTTC. This translates into CASSPGDYGYTF.

The rearrangement links TRBV19 to TRBJ1-2; D is ambiguous. V lost 3 bases and J 4 bases, leaving 9 bases between the germline ends. Germline V gene sequence: CDR1 LNHDA, CDR2 SQIVND (reference sequence). The CDR3 spans 13 residues. The CDR3 DNA follows: TGTGCCAGTAGTATCGAAGCGACCTATGGCTACACCTTC. This encodes CASSIEATYGYTF.

The rearrangement joins TRBV7-8 to TRBJ2-7; perhaps TRBD1 as D (6 bases). V lost 5 bases and J 5 bases, leaving 22 bases between the germline ends. The CDR3 sequence is 16 residues long. CDR1 and CDR2 from the germline V gene are SGHVS and FQNEAQ. CDR3 bases: TGTGCCAGCAGCCCGAGCTCACAGGGTTTGGGAGACGAGCAGTACTTC. Translating it yields CASSPSSQGLGDEQYF.

The chain combines TRBV2 with TRBJ2-2, with 10 bases that match TRBD2. The CDR3 is made up of 14 amino acids. Germline CDR1 reads SNHLY; CDR2 reads FYNNEI. Trimming removed 7 bases from V and 4 bases from J; junction bases left unmatched: 3. CDR3 residues: CASKASGSTGELFF. The CDR3 region has the DNA TGTGCCAGCAAAGCTAGCGGGAGCACCGGGGAGCTGTTTTTT.

This clone was counted once. The chain uses TRBV7-2 and TRBJ2-1, with a possible D match to TRBD2 (6 bases). Between the trimmed V and J ends, which lost 1 base and 7 bases, there was a span of 17 bases. Germline assignment: CDR1 SGHTA and CDR2 FQGNSA. CDR3 length: 16 amino acids. CDR3 in DNA: TGTGCCAGCAGCTTAGTCGGTAGCGGCTTTTTTAATGAGCAGTTCTTC. This codes for CASSLVGSGFFNEQFF.

This clone showed up just once. The CDR3 DNA follows: TGTGCCAGCAGCCAACCAGGGGGCGCGAGCAATCAGCCCCAGCATTTT. It is translated as CASSQPGGASNQPQHF. The rearrangement links TRBV4-2 to TRBJ1-5; 8 nucleotides align to TRBD1. This CDR3 comprises 16 residues. Germline V gene lookup returns CDR1 LGHNA and CDR2 YNFKEQ. With 2 bases clipped from V and 1 base from J, the junction kept 4 bases outside the gene matches.

This sequence joins TRBV11-2 and TRBJ2-1; TRBD1 aligns across 8 bases. The germline V gene encodes CDR1 SGHAT and CDR2 FQNNGV. With 7 bases clipped from V and 0 bases from J, the junction kept 5 bases outside the gene matches. The CDR3 is 15 amino acids. This CDR3 is CASTQQGVSYNEQFF. In DNA form, the CDR3 reads TGTGCCAGCACCCAACAGGGGGTCTCCTACAATGAGCAGTTCTTC.

The gene calls are TRBV21-1 and TRBJ1-1. TRBV21-1 constitutes a pseudogene. This CDR3 contains 14 residues. CDR3 sequence: CASTPLGGITEAFF. In DNA, the CDR3 is TGTGCCAGCACCCCTTTGGGGGGAATCACTGAAGCTTTCTTT.

This clone was counted between two and nine times. V and J are TRBV28 and TRBJ1-4; D uncertain. V was pared by 5 bases and J by 8 bases, with 6 bases between. CDR1 MDHEN and CDR2 SYDVKM come from the germline V gene. There are 11 residues in the CDR3. CDR3 DNA: TGTGCCAGCAGTCCCAGAGAAAAACTGTTTTTT. Its translation is CASSPREKLFF.

The V call is TRBV24-1, the J call TRBJ2-4, with TRBD1 matching 10 bases. Germline CDR1 and CDR2: KGHDR and SFDVKD. This CDR3 has 16 residues. V was clipped by 4 bases and J by 5 bases; unmatched bases: 7. The CDR3 region is CATSEGGTGEENIQYF. The CDR3 DNA is TGTGCCACCAGTGAAGGGGGGACAGGGGAAGAAAACATTCAGTACTTC.

This chain uses TRBV2 with TRBJ2-7; D may be TRBD2 (6 bases). V shed 6 bases and J shed 4 bases, with 16 bases lying between them. From germline, CDR1 is SNHLY and CDR2 FYNNEI. The CDR3 spans 14 residues. Here the CDR3 DNA reads TGTGCCAGCAGCCCTTGGACGGGGAGGTACGAGCAGTACTTC. Amino acids: CASSPWTGRYEQYF. The whole variable domain, remainder taken from reference TRBV2 and TRBJ2-7, is EPEVTQTPSHQVTQMGQEVILRCVPISNHLYFYWYRQILGQKVEFLVSFYNNEISEKSEIFDDQFSVERPDGSNFTLKIRSTKLEDSAMYFCASSPWTGRYEQYFGPGTRLTVT.

The rearrangement joins TRBV12-3 or TRBV12-4 to TRBJ2-7, with TRBD1 identical over 9 bases. The CDR3 spans 13 residues. With 5 bases clipped from V and 2 bases from J, the junction kept 1 base outside the gene matches. The CDR3 loop reads CASSGTGTYEQYF. The CDR3 region has the DNA TGTGCCAGCAGTGGGACAGGGACCTACGAGCAGTACTTC.